This TCR beta chain appears in the sequencing data of a study of Graves' ophthalmopathy and Graves' hyperthyroidism. Study-wide context: At the time of initial diagnosis and before any treatment, peripheral blood was collected.

Moderate-to-severe activity, CAS at least 3, NOSPECS at least 4 and duration under 3 months characterized donors with ophthalmopathy. Certain patients, namely those with other autoimmune diseases, uncontrolled infections, pregnancy or lactation, were excluded. Amplified TCR beta CDR3 regions were obtained using RNA transcripts as template. First-round RT-PCR used HTBI primers; second-round multiplex PCR followed. TCRdb passed the multiplex PCR reads through MiXCR, listing each CDR3 protein once. The sample holds almost 750,000 distinct CDR3 sequences; around 40% are singletons and the top ten take approximately 43%. Germline CDR1 is MNHEY and CDR2 is SVGEGT. The CDR3 loop spans 12 amino acids. V gave up 4 bases and J gave up 3 bases, with 6 bases separating them.

The chain combines TRBV6-2 or TRBV6-3 with TRBJ1-1; D is ambiguous. The sample taken for sequencing was peripheral blood. The receptor was isolated from an adult man with Graves' ophthalmopathy. The CDR3 region is CASSSSYTEAFF. Here the CDR3 DNA reads TGTGCCAGCAGTTCCAGCTACACTGAAGCTTTCTTT.